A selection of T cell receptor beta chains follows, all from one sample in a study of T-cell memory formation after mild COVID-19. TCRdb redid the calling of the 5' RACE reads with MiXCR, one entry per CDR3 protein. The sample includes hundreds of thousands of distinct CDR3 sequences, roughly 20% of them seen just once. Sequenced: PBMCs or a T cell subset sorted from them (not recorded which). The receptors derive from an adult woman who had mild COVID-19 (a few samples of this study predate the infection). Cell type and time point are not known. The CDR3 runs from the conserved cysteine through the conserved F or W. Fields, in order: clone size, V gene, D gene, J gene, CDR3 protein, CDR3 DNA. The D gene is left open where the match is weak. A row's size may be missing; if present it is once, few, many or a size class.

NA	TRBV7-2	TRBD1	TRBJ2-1	CASNTGALYNEQFF	TGTGCCAGCAATACAGGGGCCTTATACAATGAGCAGTTCTTC
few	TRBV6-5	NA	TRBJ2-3	CASRRVPSTDTQYF	TGTGCCAGCCGCAGGGTCCCCAGCACAGATACGCAGTATTTT
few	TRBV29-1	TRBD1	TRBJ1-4	CSVEGGQGREKLFF	TGCAGCGTTGAAGGGGGACAGGGCCGGGAAAAACTGTTTTTT
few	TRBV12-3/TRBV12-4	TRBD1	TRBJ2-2	CASSYRQGYTGELFF	TGTGCCAGCAGTTACCGACAGGGGTACACCGGGGAGCTGTTTTTT
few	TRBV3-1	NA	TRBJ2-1	CASSQAPQGNEQFF	TGTGCCAGCAGCCAAGCCCCCCAGGGGAATGAGCAGTTCTTC
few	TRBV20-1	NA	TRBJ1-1	CSASSPRGLNTEAFF	TGCAGTGCTAGTTCCCCGCGAGGCCTAAACACTGAAGCTTTCTTT
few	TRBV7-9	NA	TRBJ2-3	CASSLGAGSDTQYF	TGTGCCAGCAGCTTAGGAGCGGGTTCAGATACGCAGTATTTT
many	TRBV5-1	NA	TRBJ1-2	CASSLTGIDGYTF	TGCGCCAGCAGCTTAACAGGAATCGATGGCTACACCTTC
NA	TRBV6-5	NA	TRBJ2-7	CASSSRAHEQYF	TGTGCCAGCAGTTCCAGGGCCCACGAGCAGTACTTC
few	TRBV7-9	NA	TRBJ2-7	CASSEQQGAYEQYF	TGTGCCAGCAGCGAACAACAGGGCGCCTACGAGCAGTACTTC
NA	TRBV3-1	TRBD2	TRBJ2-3	CASRTGTSGGTDTQYF	TGTGCCAGCAGGACCGGGACTAGCGGGGGCACAGATACGCAGTATTTT
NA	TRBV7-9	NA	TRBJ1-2	CASRSGGGDYGYTF	TGTGCCAGCAGATCCGGGGGAGGGGACTATGGCTACACCTTC
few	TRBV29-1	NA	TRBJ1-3	CSVQERSAGNTIYF	TGCAGCGTCCAAGAGCGTTCTGCTGGAAACACCATATATTTT
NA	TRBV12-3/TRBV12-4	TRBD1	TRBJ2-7	CASSTGATYEQYF	TGTGCCAGCAGTACAGGGGCAACCTACGAGCAGTACTTC
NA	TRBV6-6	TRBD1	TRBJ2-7	CASRDPGTVYEQYF	TGTGCCAGCAGGGACCCTGGGACAGTCTACGAGCAGTACTTC
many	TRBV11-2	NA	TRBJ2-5	CASSDSPQETQYF	TGTGCCAGCAGCGACAGTCCCCAAGAGACCCAGTACTTC
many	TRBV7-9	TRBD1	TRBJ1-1	CASSFGQGGTEAFF	TGTGCCAGCAGCTTCGGACAGGGAGGGACTGAAGCTTTCTTT
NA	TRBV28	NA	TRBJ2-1	CASSFPGGYNEQFF	TGTGCCAGCAGTTTCCCCGGTGGGTACAATGAGCAGTTCTTC
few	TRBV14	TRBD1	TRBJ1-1	CASAATGGNTEAFF	TGTGCCAGCGCCGCGACAGGGGGCAACACTGAAGCTTTCTTT
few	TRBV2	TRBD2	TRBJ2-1	CASSEGTSGSHEQFF	TGTGCCAGCAGTGAGGGGACTAGCGGGAGCCATGAGCAGTTCTTC
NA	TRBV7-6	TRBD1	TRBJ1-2	CASSLGADRGAGYTF	TGTGCCAGCAGCTTAGGGGCGGACAGGGGTGCTGGCTACACCTTC
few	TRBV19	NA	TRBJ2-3	CASSRGRGDTQYF	TGTGCCAGTAGTAGGGGGAGAGGAGATACGCAGTATTTT
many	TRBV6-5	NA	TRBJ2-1	CASSYLRGGGGEQFF	TGTGCCAGCAGTTATCTTAGAGGAGGGGGCGGTGAGCAGTTCTTC
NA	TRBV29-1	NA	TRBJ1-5	CSVAQGNNQPQHF	TGCAGCGTTGCACAGGGAAACAATCAGCCCCAGCATTTT
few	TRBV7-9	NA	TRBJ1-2	CASSFQTGSSGYTF	TGTGCCAGCAGCTTCCAAACAGGGTCTAGTGGCTACACCTTC
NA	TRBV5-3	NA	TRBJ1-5	CARSPVGGSYQPQHF	TGTGCCAGAAGCCCGGTAGGGGGATCATATCAGCCCCAGCATTTT
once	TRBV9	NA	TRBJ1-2	CASSGPDSDGYTF	TGTGCCAGCAGCGGCCCAGACAGCGATGGCTACACCTTC
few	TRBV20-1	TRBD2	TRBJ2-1	CSVGGRVDEQFF	TGCAGTGTAGGCGGGAGAGTTGATGAGCAGTTCTTC
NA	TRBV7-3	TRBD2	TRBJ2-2	CASSLEGTSGPGELFF	TGTGCCAGCAGCTTAGAAGGGACTAGTGGTCCCGGGGAGCTGTTTTTT
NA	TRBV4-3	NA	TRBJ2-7	CASSQELRGYEQYF	TGCGCCAGCAGCCAAGAGTTAAGGGGCTACGAGCAGTACTTC
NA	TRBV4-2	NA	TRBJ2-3	CASSQVAGATDTQYF	TGTGCCAGCAGCCAAGTTGCGGGGGCCACAGATACGCAGTATTTT
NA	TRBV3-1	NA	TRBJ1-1	CARSQGGDREAFF	TGTGCCAGAAGCCAAGGGGGGGACCGAGAGGCTTTCTTT
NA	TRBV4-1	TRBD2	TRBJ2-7	CASSQDNGASGPYEQYF	TGCGCCAGCAGCCAAGATAACGGGGCTAGCGGGCCCTACGAGCAGTACTTC
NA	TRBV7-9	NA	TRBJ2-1	CASRPIGGVGYNEQFF	TGTGCCAGCAGACCCATAGGAGGGGTCGGCTACAATGAGCAGTTCTTC
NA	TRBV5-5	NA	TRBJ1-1	CASSLSLGGGTEAFF	TGTGCCAGCAGCTTGTCTCTCGGGGGAGGGACTGAAGCTTTCTTT
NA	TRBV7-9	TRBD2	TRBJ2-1	CASSLGLAEGVYNEQFF	TGTGCCAGCAGCTTGGGACTAGCGGAGGGAGTTTACAATGAGCAGTTCTTC
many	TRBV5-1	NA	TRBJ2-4	CASRDTGTGSKNIQYF	TGCGCCAGCAGAGATACAGGGACGGGGTCCAAAAACATTCAGTACTTC
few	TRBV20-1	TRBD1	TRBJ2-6	CSARAGTGGAGANVLTF	TGCAGTGCTAGAGCCGGGACAGGGGGCGCTGGGGCCAACGTCCTGACTTTC
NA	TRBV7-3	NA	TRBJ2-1	CASSPLGVGDNEQFF	TGTGCCAGCAGCCCCCTGGGAGTCGGGGACAATGAGCAGTTCTTC
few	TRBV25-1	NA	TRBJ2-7	CASSFYGSNYEQYF	TGTGCCAGCAGTTTTTACGGGTCCAACTACGAGCAGTACTTC
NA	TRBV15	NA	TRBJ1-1	CATSSGLNTEAFF	TGTGCCACCAGCTCAGGCCTGAACACTGAAGCTTTCTTT
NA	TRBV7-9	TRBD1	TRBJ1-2	CASRSDRGYGYTF	TGTGCCAGCAGATCTGACAGGGGCTATGGCTACACCTTC
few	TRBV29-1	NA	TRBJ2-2	CSVLTTNTGELFF	TGCAGCGTTTTAACTACGAACACCGGGGAGCTGTTTTTT
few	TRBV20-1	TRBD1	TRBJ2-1	CSARQATGGPYNEQFF	TGCAGTGCTAGACAAGCTACAGGGGGCCCCTACAATGAGCAGTTCTTC
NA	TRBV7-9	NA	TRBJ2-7	CASSDGQKLGYEQYF	TGTGCCAGCAGCGACGGACAGAAATTGGGTTACGAGCAGTACTTC
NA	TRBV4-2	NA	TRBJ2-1	CASSHRDYNEQFF	TGTGCCAGCAGCCACCGGGACTACAATGAGCAGTTCTTC
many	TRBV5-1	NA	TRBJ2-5	CASNPGTSGETQYF	TGCGCCAGCAACCCCGGGACATCAGGAGAGACCCAGTACTTC
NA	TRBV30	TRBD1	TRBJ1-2	CAWMKWDRGYTF	TGTGCCTGGATGAAGTGGGACAGAGGCTACACCTTC
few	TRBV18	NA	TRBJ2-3	CASSPPARPRTDTQYF	TGTGCCAGCTCACCACCGGCCAGGCCCCGCACAGATACGCAGTATTTT
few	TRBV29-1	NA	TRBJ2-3	CSVGVGVHTDTQYF	TGCAGCGTTGGAGTAGGGGTGCACACAGATACGCAGTATTTT
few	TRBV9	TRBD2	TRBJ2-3	CASSVGLAGLTDTQYF	TGTGCCAGCAGCGTAGGACTAGCAGGGCTCACAGATACGCAGTATTTT
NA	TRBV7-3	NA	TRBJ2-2	CASSLLRAQNTGELFF	TGTGCCAGCAGCCTATTAAGGGCGCAGAACACCGGGGAGCTGTTTTTT
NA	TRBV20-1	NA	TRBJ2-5	CSAPIGTETQYF	TGCAGTGCACCTATTGGGACTGAGACCCAGTACTTC
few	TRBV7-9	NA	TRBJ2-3	CASSSRTFSDTQYF	TGTGCCAGCAGCTCCCGGACGTTCAGTGATACGCAGTATTTT
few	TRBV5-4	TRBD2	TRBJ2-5	CASSRAGDETQYF	TGTGCCAGCAGCCGAGCGGGGGACGAGACCCAGTACTTC
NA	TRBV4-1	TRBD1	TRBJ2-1	CASSQEVIQGVYNEQFF	TGCGCCAGCAGCCAAGAAGTCATACAGGGGGTCTACAATGAGCAGTTCTTC
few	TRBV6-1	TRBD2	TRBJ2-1	CASDKRGGHEQFF	TGTGCCAGCGACAAGCGGGGGGGCCATGAGCAGTTCTTC
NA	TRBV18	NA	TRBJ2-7	CASSPIMGDEQYF	TGTGCCAGCTCACCTATCATGGGGGACGAGCAGTACTTC